Here is one TCR beta chain with its context. No antigen is known for it. Trimming removed 0 bases from V and 1 base from J; junction bases left unmatched: 8. The CDR3 has 17 amino acids. From germline, CDR1 is SGHNT and CDR2 YYREEE (reference sequence). These data are taken from a study of siplizumab effects on memory and regulatory T cells. TCRdb keeps only in-frame clones here, not all; method: immunoSEQ multiplex PCR. The profile shows fewer than 120,000 clones, over 85% of them singletons. Study-wide results and caveats: No functional test confirmed suppression by proliferating siplizumab-culture Tregs. Apparently key alloresponse contributors, naive T cells also seemed more diverse than memory cells. With siplizumab, mappable alloreactive CD4+ clones averaged roughly 65% Treg-derived, versus less than 30% in controls.

Sequencing was performed on CD4+ T cells sorted from blood. The source is a human donor in good health. J is TRBJ2-3 and V is TRBV5-4; 7 nucleotides align to TRBD2. The CDR3 nucleotides read TGTGCCAGCAGCTTGGAGCTCGCGGGAGCCGGCACAGATACGCAGTATTTT. Translating it yields CASSLELAGAGTDTQYF.